One sample yielded the 23 T cell receptor beta chains listed below, sequenced in a study of shared clonotypes between healthy human individuals. Some clones are missing from TCRdb's copy, which holds only in-frame ones; the method was immunoSEQ multiplex PCR. In the table there are under 650,000 clones, approximately 95% of which are singletons. The sequencing sample was made of naive CD4+ T cells sorted from blood. The subset is: CD45RA+ positively selected. The source of these receptors is a woman aged 30 to 39 in good health.

This sequence joins TRBV29-1 and TRBJ2-6; the D is unclear. CDR1 is SQVTM, CDR2 ANQGSEA, per germline. The CDR3 sequence is 13 residues long. The ends were cut back, 6 bases at V and 0 bases at J, with 6 bases in the middle. CDR3 amino acids: CSVANSGANVLTF. CDR3 DNA sequence: TGCAGCGTGGCAAACTCTGGGGCCAACGTCCTGACTTTC.

The chain combines TRBV5-1 with TRBJ1-1; the match to TRBD1 covers 8 bases. The ends lost 0 bases at V and 1 base at J; junction bases unmatched: 2. The CDR3 spans 15 residues. Germline lookup yields CDR1 SGHRS and CDR2 YFSETQ. The CDR3 DNA sequence: TGCGCCAGCAGCTTGGCACAGGGGGGGAACACTGAAGCTTTCTTT. Encoded protein: CASSLAQGGNTEAFF.

The rearrangement joins TRBV27 to TRBJ1-1; possible D gene TRBD1, 6 bases. The CDR3 is 16 residues long. Germline V lookup: CDR1 MNHEY, CDR2 SMNVEV (reference sequence). The V end was cut by 4 bases, the J end by 4 bases, with 19 bases between. The CDR3 DNA is TGTGCCAGCAGTTCCCCGGGACAACGTGCGGGCACTGAAGCTTTCTTT. Its protein is CASSSPGQRAGTEAFF.

The chain carries TRBV7-6 and TRBJ2-2; 9 bases agree with TRBD2. V shed 7 bases, J shed 8 bases, and the junction held 14 bases outside the gene matches. The length of the CDR3 is 16 residues. Germline V gives CDR1 SGHVS, CDR2 FNYEAQ. In DNA form, the CDR3 reads TGTGCCAGCACGCTTTTATGGCGGGAGGGCCTTGGGGAGCTGTTTTTT. Its protein is CASTLLWREGLGELFF.

The CDR3 here is CASSYSVQDYEQYF. The DNA of the CDR3 is TGTGCCAGCAGTTACTCGGTACAGGATTACGAGCAGTACTTC. J is TRBJ2-7 and V is TRBV6-6; weak D call: TRBD1 (5 bases). Deletions cut 0 bases from V and 4 bases from J, with 10 bases between. The CDR3 loop spans 14 amino acids. Germline CDR1 and CDR2: MNHNY and SVGAGI (reference sequence).

A note on this clone: Other DNA variants within this sample encode the same CDR3. CDR3 nucleotides: TGTGCCAGCAGCCTATCCTACGAGCAGTACTTC. This codes for CASSLSYEQYF. The V call is TRBV2, the J call TRBJ2-7; no clear D gene. The germline V and J ends were trimmed by 6 bases and 1 base, with 4 bases remaining between them. The CDR3 is 11 residues long. Germline-derived CDR1 and CDR2 are SNHLY and FYNNEI.

This chain connects TRBV27 to TRBJ2-4; tentative D call: TRBD1 (6 bases). This CDR3 comprises 14 residues. Deletions cut 3 bases from V and 6 bases from J, with 12 bases between. Germline CDR1 MNHEY, CDR2 SMNVEV (reference sequence). CDR3 amino acids: CASSFGGAGNIQYF. For the CDR3, the DNA is TGTGCCAGCAGTTTTGGGGGCGCGGGAAACATTCAGTACTTC.

This clone was detected only once. The CDR3 bases are TGCGCCAGACGAACAGACAGGGTATTTTGGTATAGCAATCAGCCCCAGCATTTT. Its protein product is CARRTDRVFWYSNQPQHF. V usage is TRBV10-1 and J usage is TRBJ1-5; 7 bases are a match to TRBD1. CDR1 and CDR2 from the germline V gene are WNHNN and SYGVQD (reference sequence). V dropped 9 bases and J dropped 0; count of bases not matched to a gene: 17. The CDR3 is 18 amino acids.

The V and J genes are TRBV2 and TRBJ1-4; TRBD1 aligns across 11 bases. Germline trimming cut 8 bases from V and 8 bases from J; bases unmatched to any gene: 7. The CDR3 length is 14 residues. CDR1 SNHLY and CDR2 FYNNEI come from the germline V gene. The CDR3 region is CASGEDRGHEKLFF. DNA for the CDR3: TGTGCCAGCGGGGAGGACAGGGGGCACGAAAAACTGTTTTTT.

This chain links TRBV6-1 with TRBJ2-5, with D uncertain. Trimming removed 4 bases at V and 5 bases at J, with 17 bases between. CDR3 length: 15 amino acids. Looked up from germline, CDR1 is MNHNS and CDR2 is SASEGT. This CDR3 reads CASSAAQGSPETQYF. The CDR3 DNA reads as TGTGCCAGCAGTGCGGCGCAAGGCAGCCCGGAGACCCAGTACTTC.

The chain carries TRBV10-3 and TRBJ2-1, with D tentatively TRBD2 (5 bases). Germline CDR1 is ENHRY and CDR2 is SYGVKD. V was trimmed by 6 bases and J by 3 bases, leaving 27 bases between them. The CDR3 is made up of 19 amino acids. CDR3 sequence (DNA): TGTGCCATCAGCCCCGAGGGCTTTGGTCTGGGTTATCTCTACAATGAGCAGTTCTTC. Amino acids: CAISPEGFGLGYLYNEQFF.

The chain is built from TRBV4-1 and TRBJ1-3; TRBD1 agrees at 7 bases. This CDR3 contains 18 residues. Germline CDR1 MGHRA, CDR2 YSYEKL. Unmatched junction bases numbered 9, after V lost 1 base and J lost 0 bases. For the CDR3, the DNA is TGCGCCAGCAGCCAAGGACGACAGGGCCCACTCTCTGGAAACACCATATATTTT. It specifies CASSQGRQGPLSGNTIYF.

The gene calls are TRBV11-2 and TRBJ2-1, with D perhaps given as TRBD1 or TRBD2 (5 bases each). Germline assignment: CDR1 SGHAT and CDR2 FQNNGV. The V end lost 1 base, the J end lost 0 bases, and 10 bases lay between the germline ends. CDR3 length: 16 amino acids. The CDR3 loop is CASSLVVGTSYNEQFF. As DNA, the CDR3 is TGTGCCAGCAGCTTAGTAGTGGGGACCTCCTACAATGAGCAGTTCTTC. The variable domain in full, completed from reference TRBV11-2 and TRBJ2-1, reads EAGVAQSPRYKIIEKRQSVAFWCNPISGHATLYWYQQILGQGPKLLIQFQNNGVVDDSQLPKDRFSAERLKGVDSTLKIQPAKLEDSAVYLCASSLVVGTSYNEQFFGPGTRLTVL.

The V call is TRBV7-8, the J call TRBJ2-7; 16 bases are a match to TRBD2. With 8 bases clipped from V and 5 bases from J, the junction kept 12 bases outside the gene matches. This CDR3 contains 17 residues. The germline CDR1 and CDR2 sequences are SGHVS and FQNEAQ. In nucleotides, the CDR3 is TGTGCCAGCTACCTTGGGACTAGCGGGAGGGCCGTGAACGAGCAGTACTTC. Protein: CASYLGTSGRAVNEQYF.

The genes are TRBV4-1 and TRBJ2-3; the match to TRBD2 covers 7 bases. With V trimmed by 6 bases and J by 5 bases, 11 bases remained unmatched. The CDR3 loop spans 15 amino acids. CDR1 and CDR2 (germline): MGHRA, YSYEKL. The DNA of the CDR3 is TGCGCCAGCAGTTTTCGACGGGAGGTTGGAGATACGCAGTATTTT. Protein: CASSFRREVGDTQYF.

V is TRBV11-1 and J is TRBJ1-1; TRBD1 matches at 7 bases. V lost 5 bases and J lost 1; bases outside the gene matches: 4. The CDR3 runs 14 residues. Per the germline V gene, CDR1 is SGHAT and CDR2 is FQDESV (reference sequence). CDR3: CASSRTGPNTEAFF. As DNA, the CDR3 is TGTGCCAGCAGCCGGACAGGTCCGAACACTGAAGCTTTCTTT. The whole variable domain, filled in from reference TRBV11-1 and TRBJ1-1, reads EAEVAQSPRYKITEKSQAVAFWCDPISGHATLYWYRQILGQGPELLVQFQDESVVDDSQLPKDRFSAERLKGVDSTLKIQPAELGDSAMYLCASSRTGPNTEAFFGQGTRLTVV.

This chain links TRBV5-1 with TRBJ2-1, with 8 nucleotides matching TRBD2. CDR3 length: 18 residues. J lost 0 bases, V lost 4 bases, and 12 bases had no gene match. Per the germline V gene, CDR1 is SGHRS and CDR2 is YFSETQ. The CDR3 region has the DNA TGCGCCAGCAGCCCCACCCCTAGCGGGTCGAGCTCCTACAATGAGCAGTTCTTC. This encodes CASSPTPSGSSSYNEQFF.

The V call is TRBV7-6, the J call TRBJ2-7, with TRBD1 as a possible D gene (6 bases). The ends were cut back, 5 bases at V and 6 bases at J, with 23 bases in the middle. In germline, CDR1 is SGHVS, CDR2 FNYEAQ. The CDR3 loop spans 16 amino acids. The CDR3 DNA follows: TGTGCCAGCAGCCCGCGACAGGCCCCCAGGGTCTCCGAGCAGTACTTC. It codes for CASSPRQAPRVSEQYF.

V and J are TRBV30 and TRBJ1-3; D is ambiguous. V was clipped by 0 bases and J by 0 bases, with 9 bases between them. This CDR3 region has 15 residues. CDR1 is GTSNPN, CDR2 SVGIG, per germline (reference sequence). The CDR3 region is CAWSVLGFSGNTIYF. CDR3 DNA sequence: TGTGCCTGGAGTGTACTCGGATTCTCTGGAAACACCATATATTTT.

The V call is TRBV27, the J call TRBJ1-2; D may be TRBD1 (6 bases). The germline gives CDR1 MNHEY, CDR2 SMNVEV (reference sequence). This CDR3 has 18 amino acids. V gave up 3 bases and J gave up 2 bases, with 22 bases separating them. Here the CDR3 reads CASSFNPGDGPFNYGYTF. The CDR3 DNA reads as TGTGCCAGCAGTTTCAATCCAGGGGACGGACCATTCAACTATGGCTACACCTTC.

This chain joins TRBV5-6 and TRBJ1-5; maybe TRBD1 (5 bases). CDR3 size: 18 residues. The germline gives CDR1 SGHDT, CDR2 YYEEEE. Trimming removed 0 bases from V and 6 bases from J, with 22 bases in between. The CDR3 DNA follows: TGTGCCAGCAGCTTGGATGGGCAGGGTGCCTACGAGAGTCAGCCCCAGCATTTT. This gives the protein CASSLDGQGAYESQPQHF.

The rearrangement links TRBV5-1 to TRBJ2-2; D perhaps matches TRBD1 (6 bases). With 4 bases removed from V and 6 bases from J, the gap between germline ends came to 19 bases. In germline, CDR1 is SGHRS, CDR2 YFSETQ. The CDR3 length is 16 residues. CDR3 region: CASSGQGQLWPGELFF. In nucleotides, the CDR3 is TGCGCCAGCAGCGGTCAGGGGCAATTGTGGCCCGGGGAGCTGTTTTTT.

This chain uses TRBV4-1 with TRBJ2-7; D is possibly TRBD1 (5 bases). V was trimmed by 3 bases and J by 7 bases, leaving 13 bases between them. Per germline, CDR1 MGHRA and CDR2 YSYEKL. This CDR3 region has 13 residues. The CDR3 DNA sequence: TGCGCCAGCAGCCACCTAGGGGTCTTGGAGCAGTACTTC. It translates to CASSHLGVLEQYF.